The 28 T cell receptor beta chains below come from one sample, sequenced in a study of radiation and T cells in renal cell carcinoma. Time point of the sample: blood 4 weeks post-SBRT, at nephrectomy. Treatment specified: 15 Gy SBRT to primary tumor, nephrectomy 4 weeks later. Only in-frame clones appear in the TCRdb table, and some are missing; sequencing was by immunoSEQ multiplex PCR. The table lists approximately 80,000 clones, about 88% of them singletons. Sequenced material: blood, taken from a patient whose treatment included radiotherapy and nephrectomy. These TCRs come from a woman between 65 and 79 years old with renal cell carcinoma.

The gene calls are TRBV7-9 and TRBJ1-4; D is perhaps TRBD1 (5 bases). V was trimmed by 5 bases and J by 5 bases, leaving 12 bases between them. Germline V CDR1 and CDR2: SEHNR, FQNEAQ (reference sequence). The CDR3 is 14 residues long. CDR3 protein: CASSARVENEKLFF. The CDR3 coding sequence is TGTGCCAGCAGCGCCAGGGTGGAAAATGAAAAACTGTTTTTT.

The V gene is TRBV6-5, the J gene TRBJ2-7, with 7 bases aligning to TRBD1. The CDR3 has 13 residues. CDR1 MNHEY and CDR2 SVGAGI come from the germline V gene. V was pared by 6 bases and J by 4 bases, with 6 bases of the junction left unmatched. In DNA, the CDR3 is TGTGCCAGCAGCACCAGGGGGTGGTACGAGCAGTACTTC. Protein sequence: CASSTRGWYEQYF.

V and J are TRBV29-1 and TRBJ2-7; 7 positions match TRBD1. V lost 4 bases, J lost 2 bases, and 14 bases stayed unmatched. CDR1 SQVTM and CDR2 ANQGSEA come from the germline V gene. This CDR3 has 16 residues. This CDR3 is CSVGVPTLTGPYEQYF. The CDR3 DNA reads TGCAGCGTTGGAGTCCCCACCTTGACAGGGCCCTACGAGCAGTACTTC.

The chain joins TRBV7-9 to TRBJ2-2; weak D call: TRBD1 (6 bases). The CDR3 has 14 residues. CDR1 and CDR2 (germline): SEHNR, FQNEAQ (reference sequence). The V end lost 7 bases, the J end lost 5 bases, and 14 bases lay between the germline ends. The CDR3 DNA reads as TGTGCCAGCACGACAGGAATCGGAACCGGGGAGCTGTTTTTT. Protein product: CASTTGIGTGELFF. The whole variable domain, filled in from reference TRBV7-9 and TRBJ2-2, reads DTGVSQNPRHKITKRGQNVTFRCDPISEHNRLYWYRQTLGQGPEFLTYFQNEAQLEKSRLLSDRFSAERPKGSFSTLEIQRTEQGDSAMYLCASTTGIGTGELFFGEGSRLTVL.

This clone is a singleton in its sample. V usage is TRBV28 and J usage is TRBJ1-5, with a tentative D call TRBD1 (5 bases). Germline V gene data show CDR1 as MDHEN and CDR2 as SYDVKM. V dropped 6 bases and J dropped 4 bases, with 10 bases sitting between them. CDR3 size: 13 residues. Here the CDR3 DNA reads TGTGCCAGCAGCCGGGACGGTAATCAGCCCCAGCATTTT. Amino acid sequence: CASSRDGNQPQHF. Using reference TRBV28 and TRBJ1-5 for the parts outside the CDR3, the full variable domain is DVKVTQSSRYLVKRTGEKVFLECVQDMDHENMFWYRQDPGLGLRLIYFSYDVKMKEKGDIPEGYSVSREKKERFSLILESASTNQTSMYLCASSRDGNQPQHFGDGTRLSIL.

The chain is built from TRBV7-8 and TRBJ1-6, with 9 bases that match TRBD1. The CDR3 is made up of 15 amino acids. Trimming removed 5 bases from V and 10 bases from J; junction bases left unmatched: 9. Germline V gives CDR1 SGHVS, CDR2 FQNEAQ. CDR3 amino acids: CASSTWDREKSPLHF. DNA of the CDR3: TGTGCCAGCAGCACCTGGGACAGGGAAAAATCACCCCTCCACTTT.

V gene TRBV19 combines with J gene TRBJ1-2, with no clear D. The germline V gene has CDR1 LNHDA and CDR2 SQIVND (reference sequence). The CDR3 loop spans 13 amino acids. The V gene lost 3 bases and the J gene lost 4 bases, with 9 bases spanning the gap. DNA of the CDR3: TGTGCCAGTAGTATCCCGGCAGGCTATGGCTACACCTTC. Protein sequence: CASSIPAGYGYTF.

The rearrangement joins TRBV4-2 to TRBJ1-6, with D possibly TRBD1 on 5 matching bases. The V end was cut by 1 base, the J end by 10 bases, with 11 bases between. The germline CDR1 and CDR2 sequences are LGHNA and YNFKEQ. The CDR3 consists of 14 residues. The CDR3 DNA reads as TGTGCCAGCAGCCAAGGGGTAGGGGCCTCACCCCTCCACTTT. Amino acids: CASSQGVGASPLHF.

The V and J genes are TRBV28 and TRBJ1-1; 8 bases align to TRBD1. Germline loops: CDR1 MDHEN, CDR2 SYDVKM. This CDR3 is built from 15 residues. Unmatched junction bases numbered 3, after V lost 2 bases and J lost 1 base. The CDR3 spells CASSLKGQGNTEAFF. In DNA form, the CDR3 reads TGTGCCAGCAGTTTAAAAGGACAGGGGAACACTGAAGCTTTCTTT.

The rearrangement joins TRBV28 to TRBJ2-7, with 12 bases that match TRBD2. The V gene end was trimmed by 6 bases and the J gene end by 2 bases; junction bases not matched to a gene: 5. In germline, CDR1 is MDHEN, CDR2 SYDVKM. This CDR3 is built from 15 residues. This chain's CDR3 is CASRAASGGAYEQYF. CDR3 DNA: TGTGCCAGCAGGGCGGCTAGCGGGGGGGCCTACGAGCAGTACTTC.

The gene calls are TRBV4-2 and TRBJ1-4; 7 bases map to TRBD1. The CDR3 length is 17 residues. Germline CDR1 reads LGHNA; CDR2 reads YNFKEQ. Trimming took 0 bases from V and 5 from J; bases not matched to a gene: 9. The CDR3 here is CASSQEGGQRLNEKLFF. The DNA of the CDR3 is TGTGCCAGCAGCCAAGAGGGGGGACAGCGGCTCAATGAAAAACTGTTTTTT.

The chain has TRBV4-3 and TRBJ1-1; tentative D call: TRBD1 (5 bases). Germline V CDR1 and CDR2: LGHNA, YSLEER. This CDR3 has 17 amino acids. The V end lost 0 bases, the J end lost 4 bases, and 18 bases lay between the germline ends. CDR3 DNA: TGCGCCAGCAGCCAAGATATAGGGGTCGGGTTGGGCACTGAAGCTTTCTTT. The encoded protein is CASSQDIGVGLGTEAFF.

The V and J genes are TRBV7-9 and TRBJ2-7; D gene ambiguous. There are 13 residues in the CDR3. Germline V gene lookup returns CDR1 SEHNR and CDR2 FQNEAQ (reference sequence). V lost 7 bases to trimming and J lost 0 bases, with 10 bases between them. The chain's CDR3 is CASIQHLSYEQYF. Written as DNA, the CDR3 is TGTGCCAGCATCCAACATCTCTCCTACGAGCAGTACTTC.

The V and J genes are TRBV7-8 and TRBJ2-7; TRBD2 might be the D (6 bases). The CDR3 runs to 15 residues. V shed 5 bases and J shed 9 bases, with 23 bases lying between them. Germline CDR1 reads SGHVS; CDR2 reads FQNEAQ. This chain's CDR3 is CASSPPGLRNAAQYF. CDR3 DNA sequence: TGTGCCAGCAGCCCACCGGGACTCAGAAACGCAGCGCAGTACTTC. The whole variable domain, filled in from reference TRBV7-8 and TRBJ2-7, reads GAGVSQSPRYKVAKRGQDVALRCDPISGHVSLFWYQQALGQGPEFLTYFQNEAQLDKSGLPSDRFFAERPEGSVSTLKIQRTQQEDSAVYLCASSPPGLRNAAQYFGPGTRLTVT.

This clone was seen just once. V usage is TRBV11-2 and J usage is TRBJ2-5; D not resolved. V was trimmed by 7 bases and J by 5 bases, leaving 17 bases between them. Germline lookup yields CDR1 SGHAT and CDR2 FQNNGV. The CDR3 extends over 14 amino acids. The CDR3 nucleotides read TGTGCCAGCATCCCCCTAGGGTCCGGGGAGACCCAGTACTTC. It translates to CASIPLGSGETQYF.

This chain connects TRBV6-4 to TRBJ2-1; 10 bases line up with TRBD1. The CDR3 loop spans 15 amino acids. Per the germline V gene, CDR1 is MRHNA and CDR2 is SNTAGT. V lost 2 bases to trimming and J lost 7 bases; unmatched junction nucleotides: 5. The CDR3 DNA reads TGTGCCAGCAGTGACAGACAGGGGGCTCTGAATGAGCAGTTCTTC. Protein sequence: CASSDRQGALNEQFF.

The chain couples TRBV30 to TRBJ1-5, with D uncertain. The germline CDR1 and CDR2 sequences are GTSNPN and SVGIG (reference sequence). The CDR3 extends over 12 amino acids. The V end was cut by 0 bases, the J end by 7 bases, with 7 bases between. The CDR3 coding sequence is TGTGCCTGGAGTGTGGGTGACCAGCCCCAGCATTTT. Translated, it gives CAWSVGDQPQHF.

J is TRBJ2-3 and V is TRBV9; possibly TRBD1 for D (6 bases). This CDR3 contains 12 residues. Germline V gene data show CDR1 as SGDLS and CDR2 as YYNGEE. Trimming left V 0 bases short and J 8 bases short, with 7 bases between. The CDR3 DNA is TGTGCCAGCAGCGTAGGGGACATTACGCAGTATTTT. Translation gives CASSVGDITQYF.

This clone turned up a few times. The CDR3 reads CASSHTPGQNTEAFF. CDR3 bases: TGCGCCAGCAGCCATACGCCGGGACAGAACACTGAAGCTTTCTTT. The J gene is TRBJ1-1, the V gene TRBV4-1; the D gene is possibly TRBD1 (6 bases). Trimming stripped 3 bases from V and 1 base from J, with 12 bases between. The CDR3 consists of 15 residues. CDR1 and CDR2 (germline): MGHRA, YSYEKL.

V is TRBV29-1 and J is TRBJ1-5; possible D gene TRBD1, 6 bases. The CDR3 runs to 13 residues. Trimming cost V 3 bases and J 4 bases, with 10 bases left between them. The germline gives CDR1 SQVTM, CDR2 ANQGSEA. The CDR3 loop is CSVDQGPNQPQHF. CDR3 bases: TGCAGCGTTGACCAGGGGCCTAATCAGCCCCAGCATTTT.

The J gene is TRBJ1-2, the V gene TRBV6-5; D gene uncertain. Deletions cut 8 bases from V and 4 bases from J, with 11 bases between. The CDR3 runs 12 residues. Per the germline V gene, CDR1 is MNHEY and CDR2 is SVGAGI. DNA for the CDR3: TGTGCCAGCGTTCTCAGCGGCTATGGCTACACCTTC. Its translation is CASVLSGYGYTF.

This clone was counted a single time. The gene calls are TRBV5-6 and TRBJ2-7; D may match TRBD1 or TRBD2 (5 bases each). Trimming took 3 bases from V and 5 from J, leaving 12 bases between them. Looked up from germline, CDR1 is SGHDT and CDR2 is YYEEEE. The CDR3 contains 13 residues. CDR3 sequence: CASSWDPPDEQYF. The DNA for the CDR3 is TGTGCCAGCAGCTGGGACCCCCCGGACGAGCAGTACTTC.

The V call is TRBV5-1, the J call TRBJ2-1, with 11 bases that match TRBD2. The CDR3 loop spans 16 amino acids. The V gene end was trimmed by 4 bases and the J gene end by 5 bases; junction bases not matched to a gene: 8. The germline V gene has CDR1 SGHRS and CDR2 YFSETQ. This chain's CDR3 is CASSPGLAGGNNEQFF. Here the CDR3 DNA reads TGCGCCAGCAGCCCTGGCCTAGCGGGGGGCAACAATGAGCAGTTCTTC. Variable domain in full (rest from reference TRBV5-1 and TRBJ2-1): KAGVTQTPRYLIKTRGQQVTLSCSPISGHRSVSWYQQTPGQGLQFLFEYFSETQRNKGNFPGRFSGRQFSNSRSEMNVSTLELGDSALYLCASSPGLAGGNNEQFFGPGTRLTVL.

The chain is built from TRBV10-3 and TRBJ1-5; unclear D gene. The V end was cut by 3 bases, the J end by 1 base, with 10 bases between. The CDR3 sequence is 15 residues long. Germline lookup yields CDR1 ENHRY and CDR2 SYGVKD. CDR3 bases: TGTGCCATCAGTGAAGGACGGGGAAGCAATCAGCCCCAGCATTTT. Encoded protein: CAISEGRGSNQPQHF.

The J gene is TRBJ2-7, the V gene TRBV11-1, with TRBD1 matching over 8 bases. From germline, CDR1 is SGHAT and CDR2 FQDESV (reference sequence). V gave up 2 bases and J gave up 7 bases; unmatched junction bases: 10. This CDR3 region has 15 residues. The CDR3 DNA is TGTGCCAGCAGCTTAACCGACAGGGGCCTAGTAGAGCAGTACTTC. As protein: CASSLTDRGLVEQYF.

The V call is TRBV27, the J call TRBJ1-2; 7 nucleotides line up with TRBD1. Per the germline V gene, CDR1 is MNHEY and CDR2 is SMNVEV (reference sequence). The CDR3 consists of 15 residues. V lost 3 bases to trimming and J lost 1 base; unmatched junction nucleotides: 5. This CDR3 reads CASSLRQGVNYGYTF. CDR3 coding DNA: TGTGCCAGCAGTTTGCGGCAGGGGGTTAACTATGGCTACACCTTC.

The chain couples TRBV28 to TRBJ2-3; 9 nucleotides line up with TRBD2. The CDR3 spans 15 residues. The V gene's germline CDR1 is MDHEN and CDR2 SYDVKM. Trimming removed 5 bases from V and 1 base from J; junction bases left unmatched: 4. The CDR3 coding sequence is TGTGCCAGCAGTCTTCAGCGGGGGGGCACAGATACGCAGTATTTT. Encoded protein: CASSLQRGGTDTQYF.

The V and J genes are TRBV5-1 and TRBJ2-7; 7 positions agree with TRBD1. From germline, CDR1 is SGHRS and CDR2 YFSETQ. Trimming at V came to 0 bases and at J to 3 bases, leaving 6 bases not matched to a gene. This CDR3 is 15 amino acids long. DNA of the CDR3: TGCGCCAGCAGCTTGGAAGGGACAGTGGGCTACGAGCAGTACTTC. This encodes CASSLEGTVGYEQYF.